This is a list of T cell receptor beta chains from one sample in a study of T cells in localized non-small cell lung cancer. Sequencing was performed with immunoSEQ multiplex PCR; in TCRdb, only in-frame clones are kept and a portion is missing. The sample has tens of thousands of clones; around nine tenths are singletons. This specimen was peripheral blood, taken before any cancer treatment. These receptors were taken from a female donor aged 60 or older with stage I lung adenocarcinoma. The CDR3 runs from the conserved cysteine through the conserved F or W. The D gene is left open where the match is weak. Size is omitted from some rows. Given values are once, few, many or a class for expanded clones.

clone size | J gene | D gene | V gene | CDR3 DNA | CDR3 protein
- | TRBJ1-1 | TRBD1 | TRBV11-2 | TGTGCCAGCAGCTTAGGCGGGGCAGGGGGCATGGGTGAAGCTTTCTTT | CASSLGGAGGMGEAFF
- | TRBJ2-5 | - | TRBV5-4 | TGTGCCAGCAGTAAGGAGGGGGGAGAGACCCAGTACTTC | CASSKEGGETQYF
- | TRBJ2-2 | - | TRBV27 | TGTGCCAGCAGCCTAGCACTAGTCACCGGGGAGCTGTTTTTT | CASSLALVTGELFF
- | TRBJ2-1 | TRBD2 | TRBV4-3 | TGCGCCAGCAGCCTTCTAGCGGGAGTAGCGAATGAGCAGTTCTTC | CASSLLAGVANEQFF
- | TRBJ2-2 | - | TRBV7-2 | TGTGCCAGCAGCTTCTTTGGGAGTTCGAACACCGGGGAGCTGTTTTTT | CASSFFGSSNTGELFF
- | TRBJ1-1 | TRBD1 | TRBV2 | TGTGCCAGCCAAGGGACAGCGAACACTGAAGCTTTCTTT | CASQGTANTEAFF
- | TRBJ2-7 | - | TRBV30 | TGTGCCTGGTGGGACGGACTACTCTCCTACGAGCAGTACTTC | CAWWDGLLSYEQYF
- | TRBJ2-7 | TRBD1 | TRBV4-3 | TGCGCCAGCAGCCAAGACCAGGGACAGCTGCGTTACTTC | CASSQDQGQLRYF
- | TRBJ1-1 | TRBD1 | TRBV2 | TGTGCCAGCAGCCCTCTTCAGGGGGGCTATACTGAAGCTTTCTTT | CASSPLQGGYTEAFF
- | TRBJ2-3 | TRBD1 | TRBV6-6 | TGTGCCGGAAGTACAGGGGGGAAAACAGATACGCAGTATTTT | CAGSTGGKTDTQYF
- | TRBJ1-2 | TRBD1 | TRBV5-1 | TGCGCCAGCAGCTCCGGACAGGGCGGGTATGGCTACACCTTC | CASSSGQGGYGYTF
once | TRBJ1-1 | - | TRBV6-5 | TGTGCCAGCAGCCTACTTGGGGGGGACACTGAAGCTTTCTTT | CASSLLGGDTEAFF
- | TRBJ2-1 | - | TRBV20-1 | TGCAGTGCGCGGGGAAACGATGAGCAGTTCTTC | CSARGNDEQFF
- | TRBJ2-2 | TRBD2 | TRBV7-6 | TGTGCCAGCAGCCTAGCGGGAGGGAGGACCGGGGAGCTGTTTTTT | CASSLAGGRTGELFF
- | TRBJ2-3 | TRBD2 | TRBV2 | TGTGCCAGCAGTGATTATGGACAGCTACGGACTAGCGGGAGCACAGATACGCAGTATTTT | CASSDYGQLRTSGSTDTQYF
- | TRBJ1-1 | - | TRBV7-6 | TGTGCCAGCAGCTTAGGAAGTAGGGATCCAGCTTTCTTT | CASSLGSRDPAFF
- | TRBJ1-1 | TRBD1 | TRBV27 | TGTGCCAGCAGTCCGCGACAGGGGACTGAAGCTTTCTTT | CASSPRQGTEAFF
- | TRBJ2-3 | TRBD1 | TRBV6-4 | TGTGCCAGCAGCCGGGACAGTCGCACAGATACGCAGTATTTT | CASSRDSRTDTQYF
- | TRBJ2-5 | TRBD1 | TRBV9 | TGTGCCAGCAGCACCCGGACAGGGTGGCAAGAGACCCAGTACTTC | CASSTRTGWQETQYF
- | TRBJ2-5 | TRBD2 | TRBV7-3 | TGTGCCAGCAGCTTTGGCGGGGGTGAGACCCAGTACTTC | CASSFGGGETQYF
- | TRBJ1-2 | TRBD1 | TRBV14 | TGTGCCAGCAGCCAGCCCGGACAGGGAGGTGGCTACACCTTC | CASSQPGQGGGYTF
- | TRBJ1-5 | - | TRBV5-4 | TGTGCCAGCAGCTTGAGGGGTAGCAATCAGCCCCAGCATTTT | CASSLRGSNQPQHF
- | TRBJ2-2 | TRBD2 | TRBV2 | TGTGCCAGCAGTGTGGAAAGCGGGAGAGGGAACACCGGGGAGCTGTTTTTT | CASSVESGRGNTGELFF
- | TRBJ1-2 | - | TRBV6-6 | TGTGCCAGCAGGATCCCCGACAGGAACTATGGCTACACCTTC | CASRIPDRNYGYTF
- | TRBJ2-7 | - | TRBV7-9 | TGTGCCAGCAGCTTAGTACCAGGCACCTACGAGCAGTACTTC | CASSLVPGTYEQYF
- | TRBJ2-7 | - | TRBV18 | TGTGCCAGCTCAACCTGGACAGCAACCTACGAGCAGTACTTC | CASSTWTATYEQYF